The 27 T cell receptor beta chains given below trace back to one sample, sequenced in a study of blood T cell repertoires in COVID-19. Profiling relied on immunoSEQ multiplex PCR, and the TCRdb table lists in-frame clones only, not all of them. Seen here are approximately 50,000 clones, approximately 85% observed once, and the top ten hold 6.5%. The sample was peripheral blood. These receptors were taken from a man aged 60 to 75 with acute or convalescent COVID-19.

This chain connects TRBV5-4 to TRBJ2-5, with D possibly matching TRBD1 (6 bases). V was shortened by 4 bases and J by 0 bases, with 10 bases between the two germline ends. This CDR3 region has 14 residues. From germline, CDR1 is SGHNT and CDR2 YYREEE (reference sequence). The CDR3 region is CASSIDRYQETQYF. In DNA, the CDR3 is TGTGCCAGCAGCATAGACAGGTACCAAGAGACCCAGTACTTC.

V usage is TRBV2 and J usage is TRBJ1-2; 9 bases line up with TRBD1. Germline V CDR1 and CDR2: SNHLY, FYNNEI. The CDR3 sequence is 14 residues long. V lost 4 bases and J lost 6; bases outside the gene matches: 6. Here the CDR3 DNA reads TGTGCCAGCAGTGTAGAGGACAGGGGTAATGGCTACACCTTC. This gives the protein CASSVEDRGNGYTF.

The chain has TRBV19 and TRBJ2-7; 11 positions match TRBD1. V was clipped by 5 bases and J by 3 bases; unmatched bases: 6. This CDR3 has 15 amino acids. Germline-derived CDR1 and CDR2 are LNHDA and SQIVND (reference sequence). CDR3 nucleotides: TGTGCCAGTAGTGAGCCGGGACAGGGGGGCTACGAGCAGTACTTC. Translating it yields CASSEPGQGGYEQYF. Variable domain in full (rest from reference TRBV19 and TRBJ2-7): DGGITQSPKYLFRKEGQNVTLSCEQNLNHDAMYWYRQDPGQGLRLIYYSQIVNDFQKGDIAEGYSVSREKKESFPLTVTSAQKNPTAFYLCASSEPGQGGYEQYFGPGTRLTVT.

V usage is TRBV18 and J usage is TRBJ2-7; tentatively, D is TRBD2 (5 bases). The CDR3 consists of 14 residues. Germline assignment: CDR1 KGHSH and CDR2 LQKENI. V was trimmed by 1 base and J by 0 bases, leaving 7 bases between them. CDR3 sequence (DNA): TGTGCCAGCTCACCACAGCGGAGCTCCTACGAGCAGTACTTC. Translated: CASSPQRSSYEQYF.

The V gene is TRBV3-1 (or the pseudogene TRBV3-2), the J gene TRBJ2-7; 7 bases align to TRBD1. The CDR3 has 17 amino acids. Germline V CDR1 and CDR2: LGHDT, YNNKEL (reference sequence). The junction had 18 bases not matched to a gene; V was cut back by 1 base and J by 9 bases. This CDR3 is CASSQGVLRDRPKGQYF. The CDR3 bases are TGTGCCAGCAGCCAAGGCGTCCTTCGGGACAGACCTAAGGGGCAGTACTTC.

This chain joins TRBV28 and TRBJ1-6; 7 positions agree with TRBD1. This CDR3 spans 12 amino acids. The V and J ends lost 8 bases and 7 bases, in that order; junction bases with no gene match: 2. Germline V gives CDR1 MDHEN, CDR2 SYDVKM. The CDR3 coding sequence is TGTGCCAGCCAGACAGGGAATTCACCCCTCCACTTT. It specifies CASQTGNSPLHF.

The genes are TRBV5-5 and TRBJ2-2; 7 positions agree with TRBD2. V lost 4 bases and J lost 13; bases outside the gene matches: 19. Per the germline V gene, CDR1 is SGHKS and CDR2 is YYEKEE (reference sequence). The CDR3 runs 16 residues. CDR3 loop: CASSLGGTIGLRGLFF. The CDR3 DNA follows: TGTGCCAGCAGCCTCGGCGGGACTATCGGGCTTCGGGGGCTGTTTTTT.

The chain links TRBV7-2 to TRBJ1-2; 11 nucleotides agree with TRBD1. The CDR3 totals 13 residues. The germline V gene has CDR1 SGHTA and CDR2 FQGNSA. Trimming cost V 9 bases and J 6 bases; bases outside gene matches: 6. CDR3 sequence: CASRTGGYDGYTF. Written as DNA, the CDR3 is TGTGCCAGTAGGACAGGGGGCTATGATGGCTACACCTTC. Using reference TRBV7-2 and TRBJ1-2 for the parts outside the CDR3, the full variable domain is GAGVSQSPSNKVTEKGKDVELRCDPISGHTALYWYRQSLGQGLEFLIYFQGNSAPDKSGLPSDRFSAERTGGSVSTLTIQRTQQEDSAVYLCASRTGGYDGYTFGSGTRLTVV.

V is TRBV27 and J is TRBJ1-4, with D perhaps matching TRBD1 (6 bases). The CDR3 spans 15 residues. V was cut by 6 bases and J by 0 bases, with 11 bases left in between. Germline V gene data show CDR1 as MNHEY and CDR2 as SMNVEV (reference sequence). This CDR3 reads CASRRQVATNEKLFF. For the CDR3, the DNA is TGTGCCAGCAGGCGACAGGTCGCAACTAATGAAAAACTGTTTTTT.

The rearrangement uses TRBV9 and TRBJ1-2; 8 bases match TRBD1. The CDR3 is 15 residues long. CDR1 is SGDLS and CDR2 is YYNGEE in the germline V gene. V was clipped by 4 bases and J by 2 bases; unmatched bases: 7. The CDR3, as DNA: TGTGCCAGCAGCCCCGGACAGGGAGCGAACTATGGCTACACCTTC. Its translation is CASSPGQGANYGYTF.

This clone has more than one count but fewer than ten. This chain connects TRBV27 to TRBJ1-1; D is uncertain. Germline CDR1 and CDR2: MNHEY and SMNVEV (reference sequence). The CDR3 totals 14 residues. Trimming shortened V by 6 bases and J by 11 bases, and 22 bases separated the two germline ends. Here the CDR3 DNA reads TGTGCCAGCAGCACAATCCTAATGCGGGCCTCGGCTTTCTTT. This gives the protein CASSTILMRASAFF.

The gene calls are TRBV7-7 and TRBJ2-1; 12 bases are shared with TRBD2. Germline V CDR1 and CDR2: SSHAT, FNYEAQ (reference sequence). V trimming: 1 base; J trimming: 7 bases; junction bases outside the gene matches: 8. CDR3 length equals 17 residues. CDR3 in amino acids: CASSLELAGGSWNEQFF. CDR3 coding DNA: TGTGCCAGCAGCTTAGAGCTAGCGGGAGGGTCCTGGAATGAGCAGTTCTTC.

The rearrangement links TRBV21-1 to TRBJ2-5; TRBD2 reflects the table's D call only, with no check against the DNA. TRBV21-1 is noted as a pseudogene. The length of the CDR3 is 15 residues. In DNA, the CDR3 is TGTGCCAGCAGCATTGGGCGGGAGAGGATTAAGACCCAGTACTTC. It translates to CASSIGRERIKTQYF.

The chain links TRBV18 to TRBJ1-2, with 9 bases fitting TRBD1. The CDR3 runs to 15 residues. V lost 3 bases to trimming and J lost 3 bases; unmatched junction nucleotides: 5. CDR1 and CDR2 (germline): KGHSH, LQKENI. CDR3 protein: CASSPGQGFDYGYTF. The CDR3 nucleotides are TGTGCCAGCTCACCCGGACAGGGGTTCGACTATGGCTACACCTTC.

The CDR3 protein is CASSLVGRGGETQYF. Here the CDR3 DNA reads TGTGCCAGCAGCTTAGTTGGGCGGGGCGGGGAGACCCAGTACTTC. V gene TRBV11-2 combines with J gene TRBJ2-5, with a possible D match to TRBD2 (6 bases). The germline gives CDR1 SGHAT, CDR2 FQNNGV. CDR3 size: 15 residues. V was cut by 1 base and J by 5 bases, with 14 bases left in between.

The chain carries TRBV29-1 and TRBJ2-5; the match to TRBD1 covers 7 bases. Per the germline V gene, CDR1 is SQVTM and CDR2 is ANQGSEA. Germline trimming cut 0 bases from V and 4 bases from J; bases unmatched to any gene: 5. The CDR3 loop spans 14 amino acids. The CDR3 region has the DNA TGCAGCGTTGAAGACACAGGGGTATTAGAGACCCAGTACTTC. Protein sequence: CSVEDTGVLETQYF.

V usage is TRBV5-6 and J usage is TRBJ2-5, with 10 positions matching TRBD1. Germline CDR1 SGHDT, CDR2 YYEEEE. V dropped 4 bases and J dropped 5; count of bases not matched to a gene: 5. The CDR3 loop spans 14 amino acids. The CDR3 coding sequence is TGTGCCAGCAGCCGGGACAGGGGAGGGGAGACCCAGTACTTC. It yields the protein CASSRDRGGETQYF.

This clone was seen a few times. The chain joins TRBV7-9 to TRBJ2-7; 8 bases map to TRBD2. Germline lookup yields CDR1 SEHNR and CDR2 FQNEAQ (reference sequence). V shed 9 bases and J 2 bases; nucleotides not matched to a gene: 9. The CDR3 is 14 residues long. The CDR3 DNA is TGTGCCAGTAACGAGGCGGGGGGCCCCTACGAGCAGTACTTC. Translation: CASNEAGGPYEQYF.

The CDR3 spells CASTLYPRGVPGNTIYF. The CDR3 nucleotides are TGTGCCAGCACCCTCTATCCCCGGGGGGTACCTGGAAACACCATATATTTT. The chain uses TRBV7-8 and TRBJ1-3; D might be TRBD1 (5 bases). Deletions cut 7 bases from V and 2 bases from J, with 21 bases between. The CDR3 is 17 amino acids. The germline CDR1 and CDR2 sequences are SGHVS and FQNEAQ. Full variable domain (rest looked up from reference TRBV7-8 and TRBJ1-3): GAGVSQSPRYKVAKRGQDVALRCDPISGHVSLFWYQQALGQGPEFLTYFQNEAQLDKSGLPSDRFFAERPEGSVSTLKIQRTQQEDSAVYLCASTLYPRGVPGNTIYFGEGSWLTVV.

The chain uses TRBV7-9 and TRBJ2-1; 9 nucleotides match TRBD2. Losses at the gene ends were 5 bases for V and 1 base for J; bases not matched to a gene: 9. In germline, CDR1 is SEHNR, CDR2 FQNEAQ (reference sequence). This CDR3 is 17 amino acids long. The CDR3 coding sequence is TGTGCCAGCAGCCCGAAGGGGCTAGCGGGATCCTACAATGAGCAGTTCTTC. Translated, it gives CASSPKGLAGSYNEQFF.

CDR3 nucleotides: TGCGCCAGCAGCCCCGGACAGTCACTCGCAAGGGAGACCCAGTACTTC. Its protein product is CASSPGQSLARETQYF. The chain uses TRBV5-1 and TRBJ2-5; D might be TRBD1 (6 bases). This CDR3 comprises 16 residues. Germline CDR1 is SGHRS and CDR2 is YFSETQ. Trimming removed 4 bases at V and 5 bases at J, with 21 bases between.

The chain recombines TRBV20-1 with TRBJ1-1; D ambiguous. The V gene's germline CDR1 is DFQATT and CDR2 SNEGSKA (reference sequence). CDR3 length: 10 residues. V was pared by 6 bases and J by 5 bases, with 7 bases between. The CDR3 is CSAGRTEAFF. Written as DNA, the CDR3 is TGCAGTGCCGGGAGGACTGAAGCTTTCTTT.

V usage is TRBV18 and J usage is TRBJ2-7; D not certain. V gave up 5 bases and J gave up 0 bases, with 14 bases separating them. Germline V gene lookup returns CDR1 KGHSH and CDR2 LQKENI. The CDR3 is 15 amino acids. The CDR3 DNA is TGTGCCAGCTCATCGTCACCCGAGAGCTCCTACGAGCAGTACTTC. Translation gives CASSSSPESSYEQYF.

This clone was seen more than once but under ten times. CDR3 sequence (DNA): TGTGCCAGTAGTATTATGAGCGTGAACACCGGGGAGCTGTTTTTT. Translating gives CASSIMSVNTGELFF. The chain links TRBV19 to TRBJ2-2; unclear D gene. CDR1 and CDR2 (germline): LNHDA, SQIVND (reference sequence). V was pared by 3 bases and J by 1 base, with 9 bases between. This CDR3 region has 15 residues.

The V gene is TRBV5-1, the J gene TRBJ2-7; D might be TRBD1 (5 bases). Germline V gives CDR1 SGHRS, CDR2 YFSETQ. Trimming shortened V by 4 bases and J by 0 bases, and 11 bases separated the two germline ends. This CDR3 comprises 14 residues. CDR3 residues: CASSPTVSSYEQYF. The CDR3 DNA reads TGCGCCAGCAGCCCGACAGTGAGCTCCTACGAGCAGTACTTC.

The chain couples TRBV29-1 to TRBJ2-7; 9 positions match TRBD2. V lost 4 bases, J lost 2 bases, and 3 bases stayed unmatched. Germline values: CDR1 SQVTM, CDR2 ANQGSEA. The CDR3 sequence is 13 residues long. The CDR3 is CSVVAGEPYEQYF. The CDR3 DNA follows: TGCAGCGTTGTAGCGGGAGAGCCCTACGAGCAGTACTTC.

There are a few counts of this clone. V gene TRBV10-3 combines with J gene TRBJ2-1; 8 nucleotides match TRBD2. The CDR3 totals 13 residues. The junction had 7 bases not matched to a gene; V was cut back by 6 bases and J by 9 bases. Germline CDR1 is ENHRY and CDR2 is SYGVKD. The CDR3 here is CAIRAGEFGEQFF. In nucleotides, the CDR3 is TGTGCCATCAGAGCGGGAGAGTTCGGTGAGCAGTTCTTC.